The following is a T cell receptor beta chain sequence with its context. The same CDR3 also results from other DNA sequences found in this sample. The data were obtained in a study of metastatic and nonmetastatic thyroid tumors. TCRdb re-clonotyped the PCR reads via MiXCR. The sample lists some 26,000 clones, around 3.5% occurring once. Every patient was untreated before thyroid surgery. The source material was blood. This TCR was recovered from a male donor with papillary thyroid cancer or a benign thyroid nodule (not recorded which). Some clones in this sample may be carry-over from other donors' samples.

The CDR3 nucleotides are TGTGCCACCAGCAGAGAGGATCAGCTATATAATTCGCCTCTCCACTTT. Translating it yields CATSREDQLYNSPLHF. The rearrangement uses TRBV15 and TRBJ1-6; D is unclear. V was shortened by 0 bases and J by 16 bases, with 22 bases between the two germline ends. CDR3 length: 16 residues. Germline V lookup: CDR1 LNHNV, CDR2 YYDKDF (reference sequence).